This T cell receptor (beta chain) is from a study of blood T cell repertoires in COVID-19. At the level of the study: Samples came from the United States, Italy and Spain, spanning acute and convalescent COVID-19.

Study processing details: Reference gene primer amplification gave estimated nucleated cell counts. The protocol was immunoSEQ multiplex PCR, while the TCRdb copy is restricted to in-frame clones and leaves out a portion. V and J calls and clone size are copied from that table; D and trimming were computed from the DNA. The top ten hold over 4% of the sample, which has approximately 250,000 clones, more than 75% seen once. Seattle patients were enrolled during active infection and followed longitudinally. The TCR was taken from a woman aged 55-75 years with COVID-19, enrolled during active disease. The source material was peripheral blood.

The CDR3 sequence is CASSFGREAFF. The DNA for the CDR3 is TGTGCCAGCAGTTTTGGGCGTGAAGCTTTCTTT. The rearrangement joins TRBV12-3 or TRBV12-4 to TRBJ1-1; D uncertain. Trimming removed 3 bases at V and 7 bases at J, with 6 bases between. CDR3 length equals 11 residues.